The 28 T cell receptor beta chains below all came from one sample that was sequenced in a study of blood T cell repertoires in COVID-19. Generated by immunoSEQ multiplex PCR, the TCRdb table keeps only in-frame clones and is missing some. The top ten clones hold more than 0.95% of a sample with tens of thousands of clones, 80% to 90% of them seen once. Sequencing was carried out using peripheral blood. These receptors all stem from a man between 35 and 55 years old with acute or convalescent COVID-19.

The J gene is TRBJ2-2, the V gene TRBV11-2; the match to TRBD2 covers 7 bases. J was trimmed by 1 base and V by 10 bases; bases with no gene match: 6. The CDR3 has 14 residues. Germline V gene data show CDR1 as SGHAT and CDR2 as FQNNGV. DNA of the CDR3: TGTGCCACCTCCTGGGGGGGGAACACCGGGGAGCTGTTTTTT. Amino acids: CATSWGGNTGELFF.

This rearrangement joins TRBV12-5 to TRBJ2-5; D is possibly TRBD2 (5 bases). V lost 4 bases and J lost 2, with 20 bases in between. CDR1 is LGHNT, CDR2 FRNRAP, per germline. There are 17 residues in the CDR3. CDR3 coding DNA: TGTGCTAGTGGTTCCCCAGGAGGCCCAAGCAGTCAAGAGACCCAGTACTTC. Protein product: CASGSPGGPSSQETQYF. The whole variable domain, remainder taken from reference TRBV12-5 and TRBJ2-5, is DARVTQTPRHKVTEMGQEVTMRCQPILGHNTVFWYRQTMMQGLELLAYFRNRAPLDDSGMPKDRFSAEMPDATLATLKIQPSEPRDSAVYFCASGSPGGPSSQETQYFGPGTRLLVL.

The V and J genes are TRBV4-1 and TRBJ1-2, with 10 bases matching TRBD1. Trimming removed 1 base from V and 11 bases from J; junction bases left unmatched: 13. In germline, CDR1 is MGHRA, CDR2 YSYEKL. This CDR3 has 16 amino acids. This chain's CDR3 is CASSQAGTGALLVYTF. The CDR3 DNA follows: TGCGCCAGCAGCCAAGCCGGGACAGGGGCACTCTTAGTTTACACCTTC.

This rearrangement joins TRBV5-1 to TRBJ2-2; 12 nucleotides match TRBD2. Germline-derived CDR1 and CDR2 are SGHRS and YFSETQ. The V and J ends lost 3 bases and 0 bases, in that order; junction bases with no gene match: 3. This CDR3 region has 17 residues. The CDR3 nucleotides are TGCGCCAGCAGCTCACTAGCGGGGGGTACGAACACCGGGGAGCTGTTTTTT. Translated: CASSSLAGGTNTGELFF.

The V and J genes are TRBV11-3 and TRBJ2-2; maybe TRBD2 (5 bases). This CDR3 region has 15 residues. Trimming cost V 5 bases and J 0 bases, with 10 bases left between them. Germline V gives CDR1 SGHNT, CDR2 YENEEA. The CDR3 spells CASSVARANTGELFF. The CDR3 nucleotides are TGTGCCAGCAGCGTAGCGCGCGCGAACACCGGGGAGCTGTTTTTT.

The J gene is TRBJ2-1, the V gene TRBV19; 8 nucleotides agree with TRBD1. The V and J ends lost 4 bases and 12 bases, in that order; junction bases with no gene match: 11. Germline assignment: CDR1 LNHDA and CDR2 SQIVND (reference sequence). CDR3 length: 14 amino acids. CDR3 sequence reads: CASSRQGTGSGQFF. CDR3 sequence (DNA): TGTGCCAGTAGTAGACAGGGGACGGGGTCAGGGCAGTTCTTC.

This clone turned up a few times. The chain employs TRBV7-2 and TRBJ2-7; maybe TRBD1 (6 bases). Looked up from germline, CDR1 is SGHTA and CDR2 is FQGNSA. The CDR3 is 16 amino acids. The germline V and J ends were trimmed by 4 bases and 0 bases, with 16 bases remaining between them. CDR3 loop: CASSSGDTTNSYEQYF. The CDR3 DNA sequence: TGTGCCAGCAGCTCCGGGGACACTACTAACTCCTACGAGCAGTACTTC.

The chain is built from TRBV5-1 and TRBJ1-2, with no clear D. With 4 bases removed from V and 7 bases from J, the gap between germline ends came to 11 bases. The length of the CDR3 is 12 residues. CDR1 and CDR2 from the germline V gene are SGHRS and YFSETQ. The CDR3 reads CASSPGEGGYTF. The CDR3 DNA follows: TGCGCCAGCAGCCCCGGGGAGGGTGGCTACACCTTC.

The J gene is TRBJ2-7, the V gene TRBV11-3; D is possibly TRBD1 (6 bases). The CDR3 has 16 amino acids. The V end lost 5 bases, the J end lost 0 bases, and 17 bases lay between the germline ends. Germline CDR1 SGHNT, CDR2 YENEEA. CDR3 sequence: CASSVRGATSSYEQYF. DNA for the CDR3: TGTGCCAGCAGCGTCAGGGGCGCCACCAGCTCCTACGAGCAGTACTTC.

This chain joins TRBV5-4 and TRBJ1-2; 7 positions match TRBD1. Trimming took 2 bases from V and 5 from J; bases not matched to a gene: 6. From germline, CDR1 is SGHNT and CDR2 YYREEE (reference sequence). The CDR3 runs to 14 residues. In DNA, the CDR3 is TGTGCCAGCAGCTTATCCAGACAGGGATATGGCTACACCTTC. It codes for CASSLSRQGYGYTF.

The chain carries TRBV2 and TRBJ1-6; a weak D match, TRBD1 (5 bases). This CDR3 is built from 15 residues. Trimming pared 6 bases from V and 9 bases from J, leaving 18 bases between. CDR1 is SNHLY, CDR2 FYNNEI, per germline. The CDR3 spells CASSDTGLPLSPLHF. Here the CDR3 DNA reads TGTGCCAGCAGCGATACAGGTCTGCCGCTTTCACCCCTCCACTTT.

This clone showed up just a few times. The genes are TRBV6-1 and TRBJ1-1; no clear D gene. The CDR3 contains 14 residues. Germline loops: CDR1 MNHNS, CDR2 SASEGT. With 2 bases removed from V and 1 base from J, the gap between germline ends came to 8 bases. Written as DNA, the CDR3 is TGTGCCAGCAGTGAACCTATACCGAACACTGAAGCTTTCTTT. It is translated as CASSEPIPNTEAFF.

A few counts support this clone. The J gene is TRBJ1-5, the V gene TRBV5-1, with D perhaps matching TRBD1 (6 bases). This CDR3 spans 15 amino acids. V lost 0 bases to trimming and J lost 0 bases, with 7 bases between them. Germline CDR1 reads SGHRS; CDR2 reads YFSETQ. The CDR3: CASSLGQDSNQPQHF. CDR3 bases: TGCGCCAGCAGCTTGGGACAGGATAGCAATCAGCCCCAGCATTTT.

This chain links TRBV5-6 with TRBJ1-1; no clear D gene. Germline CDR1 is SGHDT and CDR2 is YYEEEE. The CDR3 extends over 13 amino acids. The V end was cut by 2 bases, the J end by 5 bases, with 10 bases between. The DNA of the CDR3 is TGTGCCAGCAGCTTCCGAGTTTTGACTGAAGCTTTCTTT. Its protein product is CASSFRVLTEAFF.

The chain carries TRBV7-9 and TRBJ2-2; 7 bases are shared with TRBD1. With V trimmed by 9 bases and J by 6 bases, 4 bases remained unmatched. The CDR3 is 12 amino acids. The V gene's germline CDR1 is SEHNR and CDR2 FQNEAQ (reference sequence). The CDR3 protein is CASDRVSGELFF. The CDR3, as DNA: TGTGCCAGTGACAGGGTTTCCGGGGAGCTGTTTTTT. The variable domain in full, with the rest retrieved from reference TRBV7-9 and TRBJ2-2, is DTGVSQNPRHKITKRGQNVTFRCDPISEHNRLYWYRQTLGQGPEFLTYFQNEAQLEKSRLLSDRFSAERPKGSFSTLEIQRTEQGDSAMYLCASDRVSGELFFGEGSRLTVL.

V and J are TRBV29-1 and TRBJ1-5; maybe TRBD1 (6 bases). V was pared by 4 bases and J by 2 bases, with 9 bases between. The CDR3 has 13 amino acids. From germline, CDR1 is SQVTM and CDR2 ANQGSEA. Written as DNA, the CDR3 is TGCAGCGTTGCCGAGGGGGGCAATCAGCCCCAGCATTTT. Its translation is CSVAEGGNQPQHF.

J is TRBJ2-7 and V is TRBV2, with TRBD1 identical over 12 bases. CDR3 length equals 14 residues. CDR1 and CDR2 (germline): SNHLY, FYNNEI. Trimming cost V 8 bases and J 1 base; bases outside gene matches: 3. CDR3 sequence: CASGDRGPSYEQYF. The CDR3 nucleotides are TGTGCCAGCGGGGACAGGGGGCCTTCCTACGAGCAGTACTTC. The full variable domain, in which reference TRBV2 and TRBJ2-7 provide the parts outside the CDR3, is EPEVTQTPSHQVTQMGQEVILRCVPISNHLYFYWYRQILGQKVEFLVSFYNNEISEKSEIFDDQFSVERPDGSNFTLKIRSTKLEDSAMYFCASGDRGPSYEQYFGPGTRLTVT.

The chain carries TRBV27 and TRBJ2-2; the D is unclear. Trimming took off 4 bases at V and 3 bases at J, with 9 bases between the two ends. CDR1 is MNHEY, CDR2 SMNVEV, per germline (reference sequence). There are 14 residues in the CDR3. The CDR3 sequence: CASSYFRDTGELFF. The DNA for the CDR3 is TGTGCCAGCAGTTACTTCCGGGACACCGGGGAGCTGTTTTTT.

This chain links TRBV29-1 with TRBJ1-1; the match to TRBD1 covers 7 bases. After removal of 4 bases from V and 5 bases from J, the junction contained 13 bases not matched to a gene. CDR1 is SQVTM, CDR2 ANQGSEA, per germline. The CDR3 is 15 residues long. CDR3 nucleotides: TGCAGCGTTGTTGGGACCGGGACAGTTGTTACTGAAGCTTTCTTT. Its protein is CSVVGTGTVVTEAFF. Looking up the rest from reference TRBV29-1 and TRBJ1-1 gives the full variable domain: SAVISQKPSRDICQRGTSLTIQCQVDSQVTMMFWYRQQPGQSLTLIATANQGSEATYESGFVIDKFPISRPNLTFSTLTVSNMSPEDSSIYLCSVVGTGTVVTEAFFGQGTRLTVV.

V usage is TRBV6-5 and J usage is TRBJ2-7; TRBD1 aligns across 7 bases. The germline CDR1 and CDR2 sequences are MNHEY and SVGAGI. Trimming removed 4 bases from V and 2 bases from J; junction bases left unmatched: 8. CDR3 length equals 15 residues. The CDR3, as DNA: TGTGCCAGCAGTTGGAGAACAGGGGTCGCCTACGAGCAGTACTTC. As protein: CASSWRTGVAYEQYF.

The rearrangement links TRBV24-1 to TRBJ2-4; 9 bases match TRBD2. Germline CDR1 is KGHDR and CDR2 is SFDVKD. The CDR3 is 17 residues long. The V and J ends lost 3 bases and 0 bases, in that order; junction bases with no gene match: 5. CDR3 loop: CATSDGRGGRAKNIQYF. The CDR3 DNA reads TGTGCCACCAGTGATGGGCGGGGGGGCCGAGCCAAAAACATTCAGTACTTC.

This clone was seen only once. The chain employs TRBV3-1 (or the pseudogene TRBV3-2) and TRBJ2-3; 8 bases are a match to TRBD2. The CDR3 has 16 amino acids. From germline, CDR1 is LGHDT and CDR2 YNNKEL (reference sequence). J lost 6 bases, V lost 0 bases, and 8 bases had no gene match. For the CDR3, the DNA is TGTGCCAGCAGCCAAGATGTATCGGGGGGGGGTGATACGCAGTATTTT. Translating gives CASSQDVSGGGDTQYF.

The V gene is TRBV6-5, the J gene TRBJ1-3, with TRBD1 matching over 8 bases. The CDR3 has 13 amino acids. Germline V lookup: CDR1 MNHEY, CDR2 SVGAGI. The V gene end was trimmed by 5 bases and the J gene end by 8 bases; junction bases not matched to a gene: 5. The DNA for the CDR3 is TGTGCCAGCAGTCGGGACAGGCGCGACACCATATATTTT. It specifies CASSRDRRDTIYF.

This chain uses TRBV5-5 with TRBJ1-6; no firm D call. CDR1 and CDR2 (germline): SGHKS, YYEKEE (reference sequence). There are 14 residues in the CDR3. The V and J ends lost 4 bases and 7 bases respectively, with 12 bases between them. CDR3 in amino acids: CASSAGLLNSPLHF. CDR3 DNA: TGTGCCAGCAGCGCTGGACTTCTAAATTCACCCCTCCACTTT. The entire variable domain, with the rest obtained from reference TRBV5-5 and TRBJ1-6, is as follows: DAGVTQSPTHLIKTRGQQVTLRCSPISGHKSVSWYQQVLGQGPQFIFQYYEKEERGRGNFPDRFSARQFPNYSSELNVNALLLGDSALYLCASSAGLLNSPLHFGNGTRLTVT.

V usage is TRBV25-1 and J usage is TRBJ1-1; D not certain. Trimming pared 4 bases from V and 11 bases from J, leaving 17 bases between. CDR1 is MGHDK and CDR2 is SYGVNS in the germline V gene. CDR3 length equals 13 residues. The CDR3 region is CASSGPLGQRAFF. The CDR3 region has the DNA TGTGCCAGCAGTGGCCCTCTTGGGCAGCGGGCTTTCTTT.

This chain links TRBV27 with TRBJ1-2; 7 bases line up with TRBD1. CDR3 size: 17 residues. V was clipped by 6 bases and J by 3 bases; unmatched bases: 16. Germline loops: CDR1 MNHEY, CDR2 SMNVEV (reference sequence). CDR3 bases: TGTGCCAGCAGCTCCGGAATTCGACAGGGTTCGGACTATGGCTACACCTTC. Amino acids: CASSSGIRQGSDYGYTF.

CDR3 coding DNA: TGTGCCAGCAGTGGACTAGCGGGGTTCACAGATACGCAGTATTTT. Encoded protein: CASSGLAGFTDTQYF. The chain combines TRBV28 with TRBJ2-3; 12 nucleotides line up with TRBD2. The length of the CDR3 is 15 residues. Trimming took 5 bases from V and 2 from J; bases not matched to a gene: 2. Germline assignment: CDR1 MDHEN and CDR2 SYDVKM. Full variable domain (missing parts from reference TRBV28 and TRBJ2-3): DVKVTQSSRYLVKRTGEKVFLECVQDMDHENMFWYRQDPGLGLRLIYFSYDVKMKEKGDIPEGYSVSREKKERFSLILESASTNQTSMYLCASSGLAGFTDTQYFGPGTRLTVL.

CDR3 sequence: CSASPSYGYTF. CDR3 coding DNA: TGCAGTGCTTCTCCGAGCTATGGCTACACCTTC. The genes are TRBV20-1 and TRBJ1-2, with unresolved D. This CDR3 region has 11 residues. Germline V gene sequence: CDR1 DFQATT, CDR2 SNEGSKA (reference sequence). V was cut by 5 bases and J by 4 bases, with 8 bases left in between.